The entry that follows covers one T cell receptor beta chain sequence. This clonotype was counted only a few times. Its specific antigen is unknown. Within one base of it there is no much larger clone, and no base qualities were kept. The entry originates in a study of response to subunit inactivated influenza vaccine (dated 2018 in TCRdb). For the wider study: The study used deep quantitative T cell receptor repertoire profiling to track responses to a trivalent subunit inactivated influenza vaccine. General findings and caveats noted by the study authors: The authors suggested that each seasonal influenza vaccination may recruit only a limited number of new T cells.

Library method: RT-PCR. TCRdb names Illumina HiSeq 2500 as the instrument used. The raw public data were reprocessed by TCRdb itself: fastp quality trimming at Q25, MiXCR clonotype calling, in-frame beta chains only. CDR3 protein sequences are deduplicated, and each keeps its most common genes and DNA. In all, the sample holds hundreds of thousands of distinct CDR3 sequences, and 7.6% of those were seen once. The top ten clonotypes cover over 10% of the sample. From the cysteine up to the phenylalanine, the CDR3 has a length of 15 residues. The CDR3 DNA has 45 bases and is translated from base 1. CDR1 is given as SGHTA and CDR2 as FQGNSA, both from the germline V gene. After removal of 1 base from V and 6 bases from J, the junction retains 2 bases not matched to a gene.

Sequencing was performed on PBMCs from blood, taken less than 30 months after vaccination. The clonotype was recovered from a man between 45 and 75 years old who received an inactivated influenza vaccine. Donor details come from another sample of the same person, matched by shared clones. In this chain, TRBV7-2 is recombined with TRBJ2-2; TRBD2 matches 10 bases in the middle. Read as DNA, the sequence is TGTGCCAGCAGCTTAGAAGCGGGAGGGCCCGGGGAGCTGTTTTTT. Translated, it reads CASSLEAGGPGELFF.